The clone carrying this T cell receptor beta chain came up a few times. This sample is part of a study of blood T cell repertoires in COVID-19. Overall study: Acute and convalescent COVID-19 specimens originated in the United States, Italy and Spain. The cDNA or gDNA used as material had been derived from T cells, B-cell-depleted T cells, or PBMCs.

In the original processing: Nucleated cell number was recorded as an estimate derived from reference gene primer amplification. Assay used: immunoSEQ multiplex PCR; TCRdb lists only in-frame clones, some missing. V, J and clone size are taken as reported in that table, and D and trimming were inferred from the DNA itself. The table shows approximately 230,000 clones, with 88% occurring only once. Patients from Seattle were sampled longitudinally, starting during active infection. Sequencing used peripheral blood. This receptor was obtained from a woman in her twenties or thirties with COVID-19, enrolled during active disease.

CDR3 coding DNA: TGTGCCAGCACCTCGCAGGGGGCTGTCTACAATGAGCAGTTCTTC. As protein: CASTSQGAVYNEQFF. This chain connects TRBV25-1 to TRBJ2-1; TRBD1 agrees at 8 bases. With V trimmed by 7 bases and J by 3 bases, 8 bases remained unmatched. Germline V gene sequence: CDR1 MGHDK, CDR2 SYGVNS. The CDR3 contains 15 residues.